The 6 T cell receptor beta chains given below trace back to one sample, sequenced in a study of blood T cell repertoires in COVID-19. Libraries were prepared by immunoSEQ multiplex PCR; TCRdb keeps only in-frame clonotypes and omits some of them. The table records 150,000 or so clones, roughly 88% of them present only once. Sequencing was done on a sample of peripheral blood. These receptors all come from a woman aged 55-70 years with acute or convalescent COVID-19.

The rearrangement uses TRBV6-2 or TRBV6-3 and TRBJ2-3, with TRBD1 matching over 8 bases. V shed 2 bases and J 1 base; nucleotides not matched to a gene: 5. Germline-derived CDR1 and CDR2 are MNHEY and SVGEGT. The CDR3 extends over 16 amino acids. The CDR3 coding sequence is TGTGCCAGCAGTTACCAGGGGGCCGGAGGCACAGATACGCAGTATTTT. Translating gives CASSYQGAGGTDTQYF.

CDR3 DNA: TGTGCCAGCAGTTTAGGCGGAATTCGCACAGATACGCAGTATTTT. This translates into CASSLGGIRTDTQYF. The chain combines TRBV28 with TRBJ2-3; no firm D call. V was cut by 2 bases and J by 1 base, with 10 bases left in between. The CDR3 extends over 15 amino acids. Germline CDR1 MDHEN, CDR2 SYDVKM.

The rearrangement joins TRBV9 to TRBJ1-2; 10 bases fit TRBD1. The germline CDR1 and CDR2 sequences are SGDLS and YYNGEE. CDR3 length equals 15 residues. V was clipped by 3 bases and J by 4 bases; unmatched bases: 6. The CDR3 DNA reads as TGTGCCAGCAGCGGAGGGGACAGGGGAGCCTATGGCTACACCTTC. The encoded protein is CASSGGDRGAYGYTF.

The chain joins TRBV4-2 to TRBJ2-3, with 9 bases that match TRBD2. Looked up from germline, CDR1 is LGHNA and CDR2 is YNFKEQ. The CDR3 runs to 17 residues. With V trimmed by 5 bases and J by 7 bases, 16 bases remained unmatched. The CDR3 loop reads CASSASGAGGGGNTQYF. In nucleotides, the CDR3 is TGTGCCAGCAGCGCAAGCGGAGCGGGGGGAGGCGGGAATACGCAGTATTTT.

V is TRBV18 and J is TRBJ1-2, with 7 bases fitting TRBD1. The length of the CDR3 is 15 residues. Germline V gives CDR1 KGHSH, CDR2 LQKENI. With V trimmed by 3 bases and J by 13 bases, 17 bases remained unmatched. CDR3 DNA sequence: TGTGCCAGCTCACCCCAGGGACAGAGAGTTCGGGAGTGCACCTTC. Translating gives CASSPQGQRVRECTF.

CDR3 protein: CASSRETGTYGYTF. Written as DNA, the CDR3 is TGTGCCAGCAGCCGAGAGACAGGGACCTATGGCTACACCTTC. This chain uses TRBV6-5 with TRBJ1-2, with 7 positions matching TRBD1. Trimming at V came to 6 bases and at J to 4 bases, leaving 8 bases not matched to a gene. This CDR3 region has 14 residues. In germline, CDR1 is MNHEY, CDR2 SVGAGI.